This T cell receptor (beta chain) was retrieved from a study of cytomegalovirus exposure and HLA in healthy donors. General study points: Presence/absence analyses treated sequencing depth as roughly uniform across donors. Most sequenced TCRs were rare (though some public TCRs occurred in many donors). As a later analysis showed, several of the most significant clusters appeared to be linked to common viral pathogens.

Use of 60 Vbeta and 13 Jbeta primers characterized the PCR. Source study methods: Later, roughly 77 million unique TCR beta chains were counted in an analysis, and roughly 10 million of them were shared. Assay: immunoSEQ multiplex PCR; the TCRdb copy retains only in-frame clones and omits some. For V, J and clone size, that table is used; D and trimming come from the DNA. The sample holds 140,000 to 150,000 clones. Turning to this clone: Antigen unknown.

The germline V gene has CDR1 SGDLS and CDR2 YYNGEE. V dropped 5 bases and J dropped 7; count of bases not matched to a gene: 11. The CDR3 is made up of 14 amino acids. Sample: PBMCs. The clonotype originates from a male donor in good health and CMV-seronegative. V is TRBV9 and J is TRBJ2-7; 8 nucleotides agree with TRBD1. This CDR3 reads CASSKGGQGWEQYF. CDR3 sequence (DNA): TGTGCCAGCAGTAAAGGAGGACAGGGATGGGAGCAGTACTTC.